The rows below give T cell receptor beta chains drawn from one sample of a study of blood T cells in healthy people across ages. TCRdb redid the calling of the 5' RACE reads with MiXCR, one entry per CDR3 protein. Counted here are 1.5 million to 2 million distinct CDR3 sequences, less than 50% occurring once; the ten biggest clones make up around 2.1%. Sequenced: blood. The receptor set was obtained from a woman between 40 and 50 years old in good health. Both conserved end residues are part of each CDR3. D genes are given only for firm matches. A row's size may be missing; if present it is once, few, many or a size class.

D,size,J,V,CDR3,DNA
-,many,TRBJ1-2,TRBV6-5,CASSYGQNYGYTF,TGTGCCAGCAGTTACGGACAGAACTATGGCTACACCTTC
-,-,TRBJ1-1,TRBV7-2,CASSLTRWDRATEAFF,TGTGCCAGCAGCTTAACGCGGTGGGATAGGGCCACTGAAGCTTTCTTT
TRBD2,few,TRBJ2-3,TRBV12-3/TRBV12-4,CASRTRVWGLAGGQTDTQYF,TGTGCCAGCAGAACTAGGGTTTGGGGACTAGCGGGGGGGCAGACAGATACGCAGTATTTT
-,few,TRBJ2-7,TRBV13,CASSPGGEELGYEQYF,TGTGCCAGCAGCCCCGGAGGGGAGGAATTAGGCTACGAGCAGTACTTC
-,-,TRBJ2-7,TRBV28,CASSPTRFSSYEQYF,TGTGCCAGCAGTCCAACAAGGTTTAGCTCCTACGAGCAGTACTTC
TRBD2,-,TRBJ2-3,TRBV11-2,CASSFRIAGGPGTDTQYF,TGTGCCAGCAGCTTTAGAATAGCGGGGGGGCCAGGCACAGATACGCAGTATTTT
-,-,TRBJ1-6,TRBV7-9,CASSLMSGAGRNSPLHF,TGTGCCAGCAGCTTAATGTCGGGAGCGGGCAGGAATTCACCCCTCCACTTT
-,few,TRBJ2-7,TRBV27,CASSKGTTYEQYF,TGTGCCAGCAGTAAGGGGACGACCTACGAGCAGTACTTC
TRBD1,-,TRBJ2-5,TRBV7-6,CASSPNPGDRGETQYF,TGTGCCAGCAGCCCCAACCCAGGGGACAGAGGAGAGACCCAGTACTTC
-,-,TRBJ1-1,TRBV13,CASSLDQAGHPEAFF,TGTGCCAGCAGCTTAGACCAGGCGGGGCACCCTGAAGCTTTCTTT
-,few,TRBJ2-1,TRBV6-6,CASSYMGVNEQFF,TGTGCCAGCAGTTATATGGGAGTTAATGAGCAGTTCTTC
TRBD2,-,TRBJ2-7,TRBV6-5,CASSTPGLGDHEQYF,TGTGCCAGCAGTACCCCGGGACTAGGGGACCACGAGCAGTACTTC
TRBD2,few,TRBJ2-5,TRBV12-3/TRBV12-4,CASSGRGLVGETQYF,TGTGCCAGCAGTGGACGGGGACTAGTCGGTGAGACCCAGTACTTC
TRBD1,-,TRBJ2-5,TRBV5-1,CASSLGQGVLYVQYF,TGCGCCAGCAGCTTGGGACAGGGGGTTCTCTACGTGCAGTACTTC
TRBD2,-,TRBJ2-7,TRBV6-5,CASSGLDWDEQYF,TGTGCCAGCAGTGGACTAGATTGGGACGAGCAGTACTTC
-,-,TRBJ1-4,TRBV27,CASSLRWGAGNEKLFF,TGTGCCAGCAGTTTAAGATGGGGAGCCGGTAATGAAAAACTGTTTTTT
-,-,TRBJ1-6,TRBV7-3,CASGLGMSRTLHF,TGTGCCAGCGGCTTAGGGATGTCCAGGACCCTCCACTTT
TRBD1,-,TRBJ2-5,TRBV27,CASSGGQSIETQYF,TGTGCCAGCAGTGGGGGACAGTCGATCGAGACCCAGTACTTC
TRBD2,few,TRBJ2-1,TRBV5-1,CASSFGLAGGRNEQFF,TGCGCCAGCAGCTTTGGACTAGCGGGGGGAAGGAATGAGCAGTTCTTC
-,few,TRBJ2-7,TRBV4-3,CASSQDARGLSYEQYF,TGCGCCAGCAGCCAAGACGCACGGGGCCTTTCCTACGAGCAGTACTTC
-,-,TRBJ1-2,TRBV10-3,CATSAKGDGYTF,TGTGCCACCAGTGCAAAGGGAGATGGCTACACCTTC
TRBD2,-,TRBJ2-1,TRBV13,CASSYYVGGALHPEQFF,TGTGCCAGCAGCTATTACGTCGGGGGGGCACTCCATCCTGAGCAGTTCTTC